This T cell receptor beta chain was captured in a study of shared clonotypes between healthy human individuals. Assay used: immunoSEQ multiplex PCR; TCRdb lists only in-frame clones, some missing. The sample holds roughly 2.1 million clones, 85% to 95% seen once. Naive-designated CD8 cells lacked CD45RO, were positively enriched for CCR7, and omitted terminally differentiated effector memory CD45RA+ cells. The material sequenced was naive CD8+ T cells from PBMCs. This clonotype originated in a man between 18 and 29 years old in good health. Some clones in this sample may be carry-over from other donors' samples.

CDR3 in DNA: TGTGCCACCAGCAGAGTGGACCTTAATGAAAAACTGTTTTTT. Translated, it gives CATSRVDLNEKLFF. This chain links TRBV15 with TRBJ1-4; D remains unclear. The germline CDR1 and CDR2 sequences are LNHNV and YYDKDF (reference sequence). Trimming shortened V by 1 base and J by 4 bases, and 7 bases separated the two germline ends. This CDR3 comprises 14 residues.